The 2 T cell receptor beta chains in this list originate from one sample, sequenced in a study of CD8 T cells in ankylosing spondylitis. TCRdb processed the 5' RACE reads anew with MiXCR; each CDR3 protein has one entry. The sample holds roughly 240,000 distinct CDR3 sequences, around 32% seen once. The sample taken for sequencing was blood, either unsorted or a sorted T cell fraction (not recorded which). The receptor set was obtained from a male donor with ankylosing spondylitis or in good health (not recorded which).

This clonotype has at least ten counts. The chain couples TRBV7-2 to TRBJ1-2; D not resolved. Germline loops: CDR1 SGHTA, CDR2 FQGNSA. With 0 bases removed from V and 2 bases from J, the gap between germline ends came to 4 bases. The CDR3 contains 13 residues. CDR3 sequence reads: CASSLAGNYGYTF. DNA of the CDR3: TGTGCCAGCAGCTTAGCAGGAAACTATGGCTACACCTTC.

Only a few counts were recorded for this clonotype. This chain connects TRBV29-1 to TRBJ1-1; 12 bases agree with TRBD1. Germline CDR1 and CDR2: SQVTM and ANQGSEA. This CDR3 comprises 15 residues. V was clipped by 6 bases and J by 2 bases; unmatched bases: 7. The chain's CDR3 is CSVTRDRGLNTEAFF. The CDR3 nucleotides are TGCAGCGTAACCCGGGACAGGGGGCTAAACACTGAAGCTTTCTTT.